Shown below are 14 T cell receptor beta chains from a single sample sequenced in a study of blood T cells in healthy people across ages. Together with a sample-barcoded 5' primer, a J-beta primer mix was included in a second PCR lasting about 6 to 11 cycles. TCRdb reprocessed the 5' RACE reads with MiXCR, giving one entry per CDR3 protein. The table lists hundreds of thousands of distinct CDR3 sequences, about 53% of them singletons. The specimen was blood. These receptors came from an older man in good health.

The chain combines TRBV18 with TRBJ2-3, with 7 bases fitting TRBD2. The ends lost 1 base at V and 0 bases at J; junction bases unmatched: 4. Germline V CDR1 and CDR2: KGHSH, LQKENI. There are 16 residues in the CDR3. CDR3 in amino acids: CASSPLTSESTDTQYF. In nucleotides, the CDR3 is TGTGCCAGCTCACCACTCACTAGCGAGAGCACAGATACGCAGTATTTT.

This clonotype was recorded once. This rearrangement joins TRBV29-1 to TRBJ2-7; 10 bases fit TRBD2. The CDR3 covers 18 residues. CDR1 and CDR2 from the germline V gene are SQVTM and ANQGSEA. CDR3 nucleotide sequence: TGCAAAGATTTTAATCGTGAACTAGCGGGACCTAGCTCCTACGAGCAGTACTTC. This codes for CKDFNRELAGPSSYEQYF.

The chain uses TRBV4-2 and TRBJ2-1; D may be TRBD2 (6 bases). Between the trimmed V and J ends, which lost 1 base and 10 bases, there was a span of 14 bases. Germline CDR1 and CDR2: LGHNA and YNFKEQ. The CDR3 has 14 amino acids. The CDR3 spells CASSQGAAGYEQFF. CDR3 nucleotides: TGTGCCAGCAGCCAAGGGGCAGCGGGCTACGAGCAGTTCTTC.

Here the CDR3 reads CASRGRASSTDTQYF. Here the CDR3 DNA reads TGTGCCAGCAGAGGCAGGGCTTCTAGCACAGATACGCAGTATTTT. V is TRBV27 and J is TRBJ2-3, with D possibly matching TRBD1 (5 bases). The CDR3 loop spans 15 amino acids. V lost 6 bases and J lost 0, with 13 bases in between. CDR1 MNHEY and CDR2 SMNVEV come from the germline V gene (reference sequence).

The rearrangement links TRBV6-2 or TRBV6-3 to TRBJ1-2; 8 bases map to TRBD1. The germline gives CDR1 MNHEY, CDR2 SVGEGT. This CDR3 is built from 13 residues. The V and J ends lost 6 bases and 3 bases, in that order; junction bases with no gene match: 3. The CDR3 DNA sequence: TGTGCCAGCAGGGAGGACAGGGACTATGGCTACACCTTC. It specifies CASREDRDYGYTF.

The table lists this clonotype with many counts. The V call is TRBV29-1, the J call TRBJ2-3; 8 bases are a match to TRBD2. The CDR3 covers 14 residues. With V trimmed by 3 bases and J by 14 bases, 16 bases remained unmatched. Germline assignment: CDR1 SQVTM and CDR2 ANQGSEA. The CDR3 DNA follows: TGCAGCGTTGACGTGGTAGCGGGATGGGGATACGCGTATTTT. It is translated as CSVDVVAGWGYAYF.

The CDR3 nucleotides are TGTGCCAGCAGCCAAAACATAAAGTGGACGGGGACCCACAATGAGCAGTTCTTC. As protein: CASSQNIKWTGTHNEQFF. This chain joins TRBV3-1 and TRBJ2-1; either TRBD1 or TRBD2 may supply D (5 bases each). The CDR3 contains 18 residues. V lost 2 bases and J lost 5, with 22 bases in between. Looked up from germline, CDR1 is LGHDT and CDR2 is YNNKEL (reference sequence).

There are a few counts of this clonotype. V and J are TRBV28 and TRBJ1-2; 10 positions agree with TRBD1. Germline V gene lookup returns CDR1 MDHEN and CDR2 SYDVKM. This CDR3 spans 14 amino acids. J was trimmed by 4 bases and V by 7 bases; bases with no gene match: 6. The CDR3 spells CASNGQGGPYGYTF. The CDR3 nucleotides are TGTGCCAGCAACGGACAGGGGGGGCCCTATGGCTACACCTTC.

A remark on this clonotype: Its ends do not fully match the called genes, so a read error is possible. The chain has TRBV11-2 and TRBJ1-4; 7 positions agree with TRBD1. Germline CDR1 SGHAT, CDR2 FQNNGV. The CDR3 contains 17 residues. The CDR3 bases are TGTGCCTGCAGCTTAGCGGGACAGATCTCAACTAATGAAAAACTGTTTTTT. Encoded protein: CACSLAGQISTNEKLFF.

The J gene is TRBJ2-4, the V gene TRBV20-1; 11 bases map to TRBD1. Judging by the DNA end, TRBJ2-5 fits better; the J call may be wrong. Germline V gene data show CDR1 as DFQATT and CDR2 as SNEGSKA (reference sequence). CDR3 length equals 15 residues. The CDR3 nucleotides are TGCAGTGCTAGAGACGGGGGACAGGGGGGAGAGACCCAGTACTTC. Its protein product is CSARDGGQGGETQYF.

This clonotype was counted between two and nine times. The J gene is TRBJ2-5, the V gene TRBV5-1; 7 bases match TRBD1. Germline values: CDR1 SGHRS, CDR2 YFSETQ. CDR3 size: 15 residues. V was pared by 0 bases and J by 5 bases, with 7 bases of the junction left unmatched. CDR3 coding DNA: TGCGCCAGCAGCTTGGGGACAGGCTTAGTGGAGACCCAGTACTTC. This encodes CASSLGTGLVETQYF. The variable domain in full, with the rest retrieved from reference TRBV5-1 and TRBJ2-5, is KAGVTQTPRYLIKTRGQQVTLSCSPISGHRSVSWYQQTPGQGLQFLFEYFSETQRNKGNFPGRFSGRQFSNSRSEMNVSTLELGDSALYLCASSLGTGLVETQYFGPGTRLLVL.

This chain links TRBV2 with TRBJ1-5; no clear D gene. CDR1 and CDR2 (germline): SNHLY, FYNNEI. Trimming cost V 2 bases and J 2 bases, with 10 bases left between them. The CDR3 has 15 residues. The CDR3 region has the DNA TGTGCCAGCAGTGAAAGACTTGCGGGCAATCAGCCCCAGCATTTT. This encodes CASSERLAGNQPQHF. The full variable domain, with the rest looked up from reference TRBV2 and TRBJ1-5, is EPEVTQTPSHQVTQMGQEVILRCVPISNHLYFYWYRQILGQKVEFLVSFYNNEISEKSEIFDDQFSVERPDGSNFTLKIRSTKLEDSAMYFCASSERLAGNQPQHFGDGTRLSIL.

This clonotype turned up a few times. The chain recombines TRBV7-8 with TRBJ2-7; TRBD1 agrees at 8 bases. The CDR3 extends over 14 amino acids. From germline, CDR1 is SGHVS and CDR2 FQNEAQ. J was trimmed by 5 bases and V by 5 bases; bases with no gene match: 8. CDR3 nucleotide sequence: TGTGCCAGCAGCCGACAGGGGCCAGGGGACGAGCAGTACTTC. Protein sequence: CASSRQGPGDEQYF.

The chain uses TRBV28 and TRBJ2-3; tentative D call: TRBD1 (5 bases). Trimming pared 5 bases from V and 3 bases from J, leaving 12 bases between. Germline assignment: CDR1 MDHEN and CDR2 SYDVKM. The CDR3 sequence is 14 residues long. The CDR3: CASSKPQGTDTQYF. The CDR3 bases are TGTGCCAGCAGTAAACCCCAGGGAACAGATACGCAGTATTTT.